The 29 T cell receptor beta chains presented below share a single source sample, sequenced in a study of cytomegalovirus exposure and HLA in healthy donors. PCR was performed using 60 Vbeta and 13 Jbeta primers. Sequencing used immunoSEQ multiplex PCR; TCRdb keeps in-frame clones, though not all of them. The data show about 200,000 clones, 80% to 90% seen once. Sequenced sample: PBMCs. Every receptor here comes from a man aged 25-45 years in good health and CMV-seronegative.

CDR3: CASSDWTSRTQYF. The CDR3 region has the DNA TGTGCCAGCAGTGATTGGACTTCCCGCACGCAGTATTTT. V gene TRBV6-1 combines with J gene TRBJ2-3, with D perhaps TRBD2 (5 bases). Trimming stripped 3 bases from V and 9 bases from J, with 13 bases between. The V gene's germline CDR1 is MNHNS and CDR2 SASEGT. This CDR3 spans 13 amino acids.

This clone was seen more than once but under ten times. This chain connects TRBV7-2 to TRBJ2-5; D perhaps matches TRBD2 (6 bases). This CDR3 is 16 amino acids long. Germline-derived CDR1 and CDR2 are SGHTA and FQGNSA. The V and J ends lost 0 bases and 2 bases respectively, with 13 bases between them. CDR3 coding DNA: TGTGCCAGCAGCTTAGCGGGCGTTGGGAGGCAAGAGACCCAGTACTTC. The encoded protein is CASSLAGVGRQETQYF.

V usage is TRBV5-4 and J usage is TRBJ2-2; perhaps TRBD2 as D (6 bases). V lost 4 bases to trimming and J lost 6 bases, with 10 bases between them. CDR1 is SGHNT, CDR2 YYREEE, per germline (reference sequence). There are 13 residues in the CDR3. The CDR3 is CASSPRRAGELFF. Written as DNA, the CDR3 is TGTGCCAGCAGCCCCCGGAGGGCCGGGGAGCTGTTTTTT.

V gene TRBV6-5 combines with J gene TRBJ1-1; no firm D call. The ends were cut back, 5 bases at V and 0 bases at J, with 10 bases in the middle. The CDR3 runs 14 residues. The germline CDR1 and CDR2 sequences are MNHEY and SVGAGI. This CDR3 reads CASSPPQLNTEAFF. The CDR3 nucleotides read TGTGCCAGCAGTCCACCTCAGTTGAACACTGAAGCTTTCTTT.

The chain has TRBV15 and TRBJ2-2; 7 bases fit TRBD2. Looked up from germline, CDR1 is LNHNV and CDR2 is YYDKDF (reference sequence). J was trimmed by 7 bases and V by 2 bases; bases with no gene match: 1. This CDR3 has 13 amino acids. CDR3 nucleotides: TGTGCCACCAGCAGATCGGGGGGCGGGGAGCTGTTTTTT. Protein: CATSRSGGGELFF.

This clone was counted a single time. The CDR3 sequence is CASSSTSPGNNQPQHF. The DNA of the CDR3 is TGTGCCAGCAGTTCTACGTCCCCAGGGAACAATCAGCCCCAGCATTTT. The V and J genes are TRBV28 and TRBJ1-5, with D perhaps matching TRBD1 (5 bases). CDR1 MDHEN and CDR2 SYDVKM come from the germline V gene. The CDR3 covers 16 residues. V shed 4 bases and J shed 3 bases, with 16 bases lying between them.

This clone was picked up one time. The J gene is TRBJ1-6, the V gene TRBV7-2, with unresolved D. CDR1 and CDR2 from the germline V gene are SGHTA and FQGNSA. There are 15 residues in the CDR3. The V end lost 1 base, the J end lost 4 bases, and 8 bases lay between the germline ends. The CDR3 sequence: CASSLVSVYNSPLHF. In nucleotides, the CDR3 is TGTGCCAGCAGCTTAGTATCGGTATATAATTCACCCCTCCACTTT.

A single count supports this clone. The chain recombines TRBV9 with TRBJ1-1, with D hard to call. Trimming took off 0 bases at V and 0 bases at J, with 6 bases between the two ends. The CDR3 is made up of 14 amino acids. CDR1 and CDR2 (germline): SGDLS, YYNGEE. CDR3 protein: CASSVGGVNTEAFF. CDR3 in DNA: TGTGCCAGCAGCGTAGGCGGCGTGAACACTGAAGCTTTCTTT.

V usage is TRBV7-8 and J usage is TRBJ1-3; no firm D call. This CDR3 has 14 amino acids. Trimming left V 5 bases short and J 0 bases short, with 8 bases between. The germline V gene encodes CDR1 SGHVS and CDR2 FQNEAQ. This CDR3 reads CASSNWASGNTIYF. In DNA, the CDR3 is TGTGCCAGCAGCAATTGGGCCTCTGGAAACACCATATATTTT.

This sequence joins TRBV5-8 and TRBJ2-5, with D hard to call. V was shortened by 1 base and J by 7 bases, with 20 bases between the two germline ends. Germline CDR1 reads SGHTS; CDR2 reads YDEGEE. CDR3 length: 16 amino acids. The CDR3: CASSLLVATPTGTQYF. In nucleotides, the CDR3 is TGTGCCAGCAGCTTGTTGGTTGCGACTCCGACCGGGACCCAGTACTTC. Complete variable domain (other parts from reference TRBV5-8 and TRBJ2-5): EAGVTQSPTHLIKTRGQQATLRCSPISGHTSVYWYQQALGLGLQFLLWYDEGEERNRGNFPPRFSGRQFPNYSSELNVNALELEDSALYLCASSLLVATPTGTQYFGPGTRLLVL.

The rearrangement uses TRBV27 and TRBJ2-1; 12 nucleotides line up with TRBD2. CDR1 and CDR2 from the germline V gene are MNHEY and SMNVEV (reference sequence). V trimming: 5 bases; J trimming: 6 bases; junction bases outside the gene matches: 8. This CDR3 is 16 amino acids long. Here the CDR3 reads CASSMASGGALNEQFF. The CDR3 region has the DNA TGTGCCAGCAGTATGGCTAGCGGGGGGGCCCTCAATGAGCAGTTCTTC.

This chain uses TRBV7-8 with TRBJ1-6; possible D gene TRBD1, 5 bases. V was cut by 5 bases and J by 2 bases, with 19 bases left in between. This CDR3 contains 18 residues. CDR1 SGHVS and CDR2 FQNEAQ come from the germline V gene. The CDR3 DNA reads TGTGCCAGCAGCCCCCGGGCGGGGGGTAGCGCCTATAATTCACCCCTCCACTTT. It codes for CASSPRAGGSAYNSPLHF.

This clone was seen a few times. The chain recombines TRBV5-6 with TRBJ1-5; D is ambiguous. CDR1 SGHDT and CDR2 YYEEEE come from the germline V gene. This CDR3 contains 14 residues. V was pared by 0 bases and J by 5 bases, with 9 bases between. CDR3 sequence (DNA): TGTGCCAGCAGCTTGGATTCAGAAGATCAGCCCCAGCATTTT. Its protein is CASSLDSEDQPQHF.

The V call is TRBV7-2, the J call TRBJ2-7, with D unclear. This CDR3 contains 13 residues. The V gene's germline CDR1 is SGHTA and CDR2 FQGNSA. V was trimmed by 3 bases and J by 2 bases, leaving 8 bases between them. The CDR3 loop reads CASSLALTYEQYF. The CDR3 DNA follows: TGTGCCAGCAGCTTGGCCCTGACCTACGAGCAGTACTTC.

The CDR3 protein is CASSLASKEATNEKLFF. In DNA form, the CDR3 reads TGTGCCAGCAGCTTAGCCTCGAAGGAGGCAACTAATGAAAAACTGTTTTTT. The gene calls are TRBV7-8 and TRBJ1-4; no definite D call. V was pared by 0 bases and J by 0 bases, with 11 bases between. This CDR3 contains 17 residues. CDR1 and CDR2 from the germline V gene are SGHVS and FQNEAQ. Based on the CDR3 plus reference TRBV7-8 and TRBJ1-4, the full variable domain is GAGVSQSPRYKVAKRGQDVALRCDPISGHVSLFWYQQALGQGPEFLTYFQNEAQLDKSGLPSDRFFAERPEGSVSTLKIQRTQQEDSAVYLCASSLASKEATNEKLFFGSGTQLSVL.

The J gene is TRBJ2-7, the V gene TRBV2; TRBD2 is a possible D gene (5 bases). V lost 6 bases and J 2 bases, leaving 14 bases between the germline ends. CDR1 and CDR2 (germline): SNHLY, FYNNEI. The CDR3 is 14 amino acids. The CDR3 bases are TGTGCCAGCAGCTTAGCGCCCCCCCCCTACGAGCAGTACTTC. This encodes CASSLAPPPYEQYF. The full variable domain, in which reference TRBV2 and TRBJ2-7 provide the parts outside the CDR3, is EPEVTQTPSHQVTQMGQEVILRCVPISNHLYFYWYRQILGQKVEFLVSFYNNEISEKSEIFDDQFSVERPDGSNFTLKIRSTKLEDSAMYFCASSLAPPPYEQYFGPGTRLTVT.

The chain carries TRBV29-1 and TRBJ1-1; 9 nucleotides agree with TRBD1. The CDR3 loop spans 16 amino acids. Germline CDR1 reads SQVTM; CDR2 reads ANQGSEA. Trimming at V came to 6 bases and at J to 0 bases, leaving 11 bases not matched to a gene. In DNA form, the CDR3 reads TGCAGCGTGGCCGGAGGGACAGGGCTTATGAACACTGAAGCTTTCTTT. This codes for CSVAGGTGLMNTEAFF.

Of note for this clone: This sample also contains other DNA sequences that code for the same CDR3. The CDR3 nucleotides are TGTGCCAGCAGCTTATCCGGGTCTTACGAGCAGTACTTC. It translates to CASSLSGSYEQYF. This chain uses TRBV7-3 with TRBJ2-7; D not resolved. Germline values: CDR1 SGHTA, CDR2 FQGTGA. The CDR3 length is 13 residues. Trimming took 2 bases from V and 4 from J, leaving 9 bases between them.

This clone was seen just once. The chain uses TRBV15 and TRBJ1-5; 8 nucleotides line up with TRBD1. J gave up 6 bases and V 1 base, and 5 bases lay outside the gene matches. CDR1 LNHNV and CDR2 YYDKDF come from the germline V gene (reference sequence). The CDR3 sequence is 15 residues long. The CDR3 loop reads CATSRGQGAGQPQHF. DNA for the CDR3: TGTGCCACCAGCAGAGGGCAGGGGGCCGGTCAGCCCCAGCATTTT. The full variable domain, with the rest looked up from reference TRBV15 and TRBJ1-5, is DAMVIQNPRYQVTQFGKPVTLSCSQTLNHNVMYWYQQKSSQAPKLLFHYYDKDFNNEADTPDNFQSRRPNTSFCFLDIRSPGLGDTAMYLCATSRGQGAGQPQHFGDGTRLSIL.

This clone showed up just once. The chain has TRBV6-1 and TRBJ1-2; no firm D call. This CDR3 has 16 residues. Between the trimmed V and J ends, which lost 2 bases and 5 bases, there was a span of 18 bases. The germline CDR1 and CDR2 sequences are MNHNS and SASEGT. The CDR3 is CASSEIGGGRNYGYTF. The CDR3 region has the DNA TGTGCCAGCAGTGAAATCGGAGGTGGGCGGAATTATGGCTACACCTTC.

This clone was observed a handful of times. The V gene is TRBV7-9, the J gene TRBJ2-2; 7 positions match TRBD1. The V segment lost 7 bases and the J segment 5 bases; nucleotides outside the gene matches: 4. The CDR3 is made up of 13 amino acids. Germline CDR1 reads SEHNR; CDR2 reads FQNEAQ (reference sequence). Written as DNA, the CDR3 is TGTGCCAGCAACGCAGGGGGAACCGGGGAGCTGTTTTTT. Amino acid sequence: CASNAGGTGELFF.

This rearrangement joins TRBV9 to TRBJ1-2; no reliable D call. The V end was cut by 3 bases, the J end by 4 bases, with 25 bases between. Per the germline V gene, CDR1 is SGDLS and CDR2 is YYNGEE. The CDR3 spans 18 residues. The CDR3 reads CASSAGGPTLFGPYGYTF. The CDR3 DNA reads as TGTGCCAGCAGCGCCGGAGGCCCGACACTTTTTGGTCCCTATGGCTACACCTTC.

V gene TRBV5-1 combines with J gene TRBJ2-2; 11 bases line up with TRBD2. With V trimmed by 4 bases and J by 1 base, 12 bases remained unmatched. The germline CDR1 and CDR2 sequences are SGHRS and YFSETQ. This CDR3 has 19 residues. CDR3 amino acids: CASSPGLAAYSRNTGELFF. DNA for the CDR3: TGCGCCAGCAGCCCGGGACTAGCGGCGTACTCAAGGAACACCGGGGAGCTGTTTTTT.

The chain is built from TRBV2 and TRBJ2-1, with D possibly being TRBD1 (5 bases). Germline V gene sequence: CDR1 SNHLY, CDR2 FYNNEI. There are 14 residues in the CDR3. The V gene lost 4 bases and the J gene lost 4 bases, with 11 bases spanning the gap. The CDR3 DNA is TGTGCCAGCAGTGGGACACGAGGTTACAATGAGCAGTTCTTC. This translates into CASSGTRGYNEQFF.

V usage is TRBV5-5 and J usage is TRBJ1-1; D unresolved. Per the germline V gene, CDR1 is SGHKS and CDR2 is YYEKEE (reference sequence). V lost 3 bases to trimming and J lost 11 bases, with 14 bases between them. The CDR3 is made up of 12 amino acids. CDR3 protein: CASSSGIPEAFF. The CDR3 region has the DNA TGTGCCAGCAGCTCGGGAATCCCGGAGGCTTTCTTT.

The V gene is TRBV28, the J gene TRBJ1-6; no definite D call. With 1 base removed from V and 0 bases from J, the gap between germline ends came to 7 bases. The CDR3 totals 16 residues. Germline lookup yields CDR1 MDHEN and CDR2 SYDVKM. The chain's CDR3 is CASSLLASSYNSPLHF. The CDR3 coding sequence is TGTGCCAGCAGTTTATTAGCGAGCTCCTATAATTCACCCCTCCACTTT.

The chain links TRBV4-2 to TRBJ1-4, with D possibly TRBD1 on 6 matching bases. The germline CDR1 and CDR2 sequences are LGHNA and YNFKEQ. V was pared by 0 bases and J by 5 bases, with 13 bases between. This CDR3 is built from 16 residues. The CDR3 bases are TGTGCCAGCAGCCAAGATGGGGGCCCGGCCAATGAAAAACTGTTTTTT. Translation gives CASSQDGGPANEKLFF.

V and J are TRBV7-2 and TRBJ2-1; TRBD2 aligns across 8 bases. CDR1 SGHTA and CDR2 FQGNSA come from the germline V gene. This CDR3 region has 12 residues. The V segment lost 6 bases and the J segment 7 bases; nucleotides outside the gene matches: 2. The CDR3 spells CASSIAGNEQFF. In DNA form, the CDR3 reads TGTGCCAGCAGTATAGCGGGGAATGAGCAGTTCTTC.

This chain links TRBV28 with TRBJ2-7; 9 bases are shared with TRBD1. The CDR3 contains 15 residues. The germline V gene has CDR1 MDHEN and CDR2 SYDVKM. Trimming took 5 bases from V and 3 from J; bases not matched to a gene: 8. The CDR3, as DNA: TGTGCCAGCAGTAGCCGACAGGGGGGTTTCTACGAGCAGTACTTC. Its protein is CASSSRQGGFYEQYF.